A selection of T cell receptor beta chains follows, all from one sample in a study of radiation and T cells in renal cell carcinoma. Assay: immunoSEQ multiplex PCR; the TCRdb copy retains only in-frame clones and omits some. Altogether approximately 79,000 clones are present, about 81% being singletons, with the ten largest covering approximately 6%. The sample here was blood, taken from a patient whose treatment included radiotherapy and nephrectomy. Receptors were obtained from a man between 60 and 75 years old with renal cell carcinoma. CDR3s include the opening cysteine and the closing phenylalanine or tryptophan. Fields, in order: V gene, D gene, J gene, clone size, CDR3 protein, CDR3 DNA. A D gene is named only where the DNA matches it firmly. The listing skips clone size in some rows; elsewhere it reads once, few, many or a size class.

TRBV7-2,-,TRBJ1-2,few,CASSLGRQTYGYTF,TGTGCCAGCAGCTTAGGACGCCAAACCTATGGCTACACCTTC
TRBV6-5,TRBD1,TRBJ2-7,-,CASSYSDRDDYEQYF,TGTGCCAGCAGTTACTCCGACAGGGACGACTACGAGCAGTACTTC
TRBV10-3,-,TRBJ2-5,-,CAISHYQGQETQYF,TGTGCCATCAGCCACTACCAGGGTCAAGAGACCCAGTACTTC
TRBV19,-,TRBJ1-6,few,CASSPGVGDSPLHF,TGTGCCAGTAGTCCCGGGGTCGGCGATTCACCCCTCCACTTT
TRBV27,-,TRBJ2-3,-,CASSLSYPGTDTQYF,TGTGCCAGCAGTTTATCTTATCCAGGGACAGATACGCAGTATTTT
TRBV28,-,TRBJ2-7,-,CASSSVQGPNEQYF,TGTGCCAGCAGTTCTGTACAGGGCCCCAACGAGCAGTACTTC
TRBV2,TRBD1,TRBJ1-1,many,CASSPDRAWAAFF,TGTGCCAGCAGTCCCGACAGGGCTTGGGCAGCTTTCTTT
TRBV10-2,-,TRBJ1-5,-,CASRGDAELFSNQPQHF,TGCGCCAGCAGGGGCGACGCAGAACTATTTAGCAATCAGCCCCAGCATTTT
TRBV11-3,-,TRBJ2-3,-,CASSLGTSWGDTQYF,TGTGCCAGCAGCTTAGGGACATCCTGGGGAGATACGCAGTATTTT
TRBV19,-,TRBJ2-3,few,CASSIEPGTQYF,TGTGCCAGTAGTATTGAGCCAGGTACGCAGTATTTT
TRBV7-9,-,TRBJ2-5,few,CASSLEHSQETQYF,TGTGCCAGCAGCTTAGAGCACAGCCAAGAGACCCAGTACTTC
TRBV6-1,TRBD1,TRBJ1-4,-,CASSEGGTGEKLFF,TGTGCCAGCAGTGAAGGTGGGACAGGAGAAAAACTGTTTTTT
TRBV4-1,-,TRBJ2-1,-,CASSHVRGITNEQFF,TGCGCCAGCAGCCACGTTCGCGGGATAACGAATGAGCAGTTCTTC
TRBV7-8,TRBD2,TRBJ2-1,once,CASSLDGTRIYNEQFF,TGTGCCAGCAGCTTAGATGGGACTAGAATCTACAATGAGCAGTTCTTC
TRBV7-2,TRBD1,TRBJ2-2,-,CASSSRQGATGELFF,TGTGCCAGCAGCTCGAGGCAGGGGGCGACCGGGGAGCTGTTTTTT
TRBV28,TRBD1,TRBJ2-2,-,CASRGTGATGELFF,TGTGCCAGCAGAGGGACAGGGGCCACCGGGGAGCTGTTTTTT
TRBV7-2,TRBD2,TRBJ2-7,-,CASSIGLADTYEQYF,TGTGCCAGCAGCATCGGACTAGCGGATACCTACGAGCAGTACTTC
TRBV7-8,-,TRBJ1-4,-,CASSLVFANEKLFF,TGTGCCAGCAGCTTAGTGTTTGCTAATGAAAAACTGTTTTTT
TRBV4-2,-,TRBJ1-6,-,CASSQERVSDSPLHF,TGTGCCAGCAGCCAAGAGCGGGTTTCGGATTCACCCCTCCACTTT
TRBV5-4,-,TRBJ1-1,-,CASSLLRVQGRRMNTEAFF,TGTGCCAGCAGCTTGCTCCGGGTACAGGGACGAAGGATGAACACTGAAGCTTTCTTT
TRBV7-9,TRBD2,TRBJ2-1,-,CASFRLAGAGNEQFF,TGTGCCAGCTTCAGATTAGCGGGAGCTGGCAATGAGCAGTTCTTC
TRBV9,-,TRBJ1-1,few,CASSVVSSGSAEAFF,TGTGCCAGCAGCGTAGTCTCAAGCGGTTCTGCTGAAGCTTTCTTT
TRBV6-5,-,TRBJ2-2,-,CASSPPGVGELFF,TGTGCCAGCAGCCCTCCTGGGGTCGGGGAGCTGTTTTTT
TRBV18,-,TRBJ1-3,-,CASSPPGVASGNTIYF,TGTGCCAGCTCACCCCCGGGGGTCGCCTCTGGAAACACCATATATTTT
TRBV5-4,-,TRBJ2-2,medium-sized,CASSLGRGELFF,TGTGCCAGCAGCTTGGGTAGGGGGGAGCTGTTTTTT
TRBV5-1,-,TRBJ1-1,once,CASSLGGYRTTEAFF,TGCGCCAGCAGCTTGGGGGGGTACAGGACCACTGAAGCTTTCTTT
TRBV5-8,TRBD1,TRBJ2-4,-,CASRDRGPRDIQYF,TGTGCCAGCAGGGACAGGGGGCCCCGCGACATTCAGTACTTC
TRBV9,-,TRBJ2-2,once,CASSAAEDGELFF,TGTGCCAGCAGCGCAGCAGAGGACGGGGAGCTGTTTTTT
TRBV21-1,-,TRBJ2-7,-,CASSWGAGDSYEQYF,TGTGCCAGCAGCTGGGGAGCGGGAGATTCGTACGAGCAGTACTTC
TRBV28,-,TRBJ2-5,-,CASRGRRESSETQYF,TGTGCCAGCAGGGGCCGGAGGGAGTCCAGCGAGACCCAGTACTTC
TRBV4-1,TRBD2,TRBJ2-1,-,CASSQERGSGLAGAHEQFF,TGCGCCAGCAGCCAAGAGAGGGGGTCCGGACTAGCGGGAGCCCACGAGCAGTTCTTC
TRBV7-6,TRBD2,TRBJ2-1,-,CASSLQREGLGNEQFF,TGTGCCAGCAGCTTACAGCGGGAGGGCCTGGGCAATGAGCAGTTCTTC
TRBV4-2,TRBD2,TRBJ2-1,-,CASSLHLEGGSEQFF,TGTGCCAGCAGCCTCCACCTTGAGGGAGGGAGTGAGCAGTTCTTC
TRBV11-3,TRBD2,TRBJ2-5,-,CASSLRTSGSTETQYF,TGTGCCAGCAGCTTAAGAACTAGCGGGAGTACAGAGACCCAGTACTTC
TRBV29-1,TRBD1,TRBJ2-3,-,CSAGTGNQRAQYF,TGCAGCGCTGGGACAGGGAACCAAAGAGCGCAGTATTTT
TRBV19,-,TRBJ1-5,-,CASMVRYSNQPQHF,TGTGCCAGTATGGTCCGTTATAGCAATCAGCCCCAGCATTTT
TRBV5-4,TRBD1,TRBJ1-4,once,CASSSTRQGSEKLFF,TGTGCCAGCAGCTCAACCAGACAGGGAAGTGAAAAACTGTTTTTT
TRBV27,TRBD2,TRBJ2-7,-,CASSLAGGFYEQYF,TGTGCCAGCAGTCTAGCGGGAGGATTCTACGAGCAGTACTTC
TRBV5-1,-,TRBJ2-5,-,CASSLDGGTQYF,TGCGCCAGCAGCTTGGACGGGGGGACCCAGTACTTC
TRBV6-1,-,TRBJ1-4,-,CASSDAGWGGPHNEKLFF,TGTGCCAGCAGTGACGCAGGGTGGGGGGGCCCCCACAATGAAAAACTGTTTTTT
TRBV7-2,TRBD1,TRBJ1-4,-,CASSLYGTGFFEKLFF,TGTGCCAGCAGCTTATACGGGACAGGGTTTTTTGAAAAACTGTTTTTT
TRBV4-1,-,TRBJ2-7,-,CASSQLTGTYEQYF,TGCGCCAGCAGCCAGCTAACTGGGACTTACGAGCAGTACTTC
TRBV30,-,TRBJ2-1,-,CAWSVGVAAGNEQFF,TGTGCCTGGAGTGTAGGAGTAGCGGCGGGGAATGAGCAGTTCTTC
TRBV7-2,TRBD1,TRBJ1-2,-,CASSWRQGQGYTF,TGTGCCAGCAGCTGGAGACAGGGCCAAGGCTACACCTTC
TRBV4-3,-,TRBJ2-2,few,CASSQDSANTGELFF,TGCGCCAGCAGCCAAGATTCGGCGAACACCGGGGAGCTGTTTTTT
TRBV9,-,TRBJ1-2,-,CASSPVGGSGGYTF,TGTGCCAGCAGCCCCGTGGGGGGTTCGGGGGGCTACACCTTC
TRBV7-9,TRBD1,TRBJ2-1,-,CASSLSGQGAHEQFF,TGTGCCAGCAGCTTATCGGGACAGGGGGCCCATGAGCAGTTCTTC
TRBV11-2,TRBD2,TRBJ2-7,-,CASSSHQGLASEQYF,TGTGCCAGCAGCTCCCACCAAGGACTAGCTTCTGAGCAGTACTTC
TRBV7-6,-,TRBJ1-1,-,CASSSSTENTEAFF,TGTGCCAGCAGCTCATCGACAGAGAACACTGAAGCTTTCTTT
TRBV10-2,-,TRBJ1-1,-,CASSTTVGSTEAFF,TGCGCCAGCAGTACTACAGTGGGGAGTACTGAAGCTTTCTTT
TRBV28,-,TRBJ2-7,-,CASSLYGDLVYEQYF,TGTGCCAGCAGTTTATACGGTGATTTGGTCTACGAGCAGTACTTC
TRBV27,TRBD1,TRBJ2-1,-,CASSLRTGGRNEQFF,TGTGCCAGCAGTCTTAGGACAGGGGGCAGGAATGAGCAGTTCTTC